This T cell receptor beta chain was observed in a study of T cells in narcolepsy. Measured with immunoSEQ multiplex PCR; TCRdb has only the in-frame clones, and not every one. Here the sample spans about 43,000 clones, approximately 88% being singletons. CDR1 and CDR2 (germline): MNHEY, SMNVEV (reference sequence). Trimming removed 5 bases at V and 0 bases at J, with 19 bases between. CDR3 length: 17 amino acids. Sequencing was done on a sample of CD45RA- memory CD4+ T cells from PBMCs. This chain joins TRBV27 and TRBJ1-1, with D perhaps matching TRBD1 (6 bases). The source of this sequence is a human donor with narcolepsy. The CDR3 here is CASSPNLGAKMNTEAFF. The CDR3 nucleotides read TGTGCCAGCAGTCCGAACCTGGGGGCGAAGATGAACACTGAAGCTTTCTTT.